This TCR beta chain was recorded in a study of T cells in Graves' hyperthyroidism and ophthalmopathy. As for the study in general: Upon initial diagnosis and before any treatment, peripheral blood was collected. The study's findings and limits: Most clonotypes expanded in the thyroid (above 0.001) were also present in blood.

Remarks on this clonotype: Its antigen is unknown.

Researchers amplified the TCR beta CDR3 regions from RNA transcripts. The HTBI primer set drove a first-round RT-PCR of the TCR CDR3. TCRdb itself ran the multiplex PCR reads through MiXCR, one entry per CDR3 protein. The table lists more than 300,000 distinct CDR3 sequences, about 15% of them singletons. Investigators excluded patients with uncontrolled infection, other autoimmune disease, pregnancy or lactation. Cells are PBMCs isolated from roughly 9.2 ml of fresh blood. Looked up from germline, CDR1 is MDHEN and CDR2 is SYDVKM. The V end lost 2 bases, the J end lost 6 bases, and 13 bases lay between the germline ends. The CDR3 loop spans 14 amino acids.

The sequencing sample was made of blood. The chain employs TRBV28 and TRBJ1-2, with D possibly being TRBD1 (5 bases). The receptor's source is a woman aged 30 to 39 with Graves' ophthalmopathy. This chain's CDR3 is CASSLAGMENGYTF. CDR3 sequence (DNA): TGTGCCAGCAGTTTAGCAGGGATGGAGAATGGCTACACCTTC.